This TCR beta chain emerged from a study of early T cells in non-severe SARS-CoV-2 infection. Whole-study context: Bulk RNA taken from unsorted whole blood was sequenced, leaving chains unpaired.

Individual cDNA molecules were tagged with unique molecular identifiers, the study reported. One entry per CDR3 protein, called by TCRdb with MiXCR from the 5' RACE reads. The sample yields approximately 70,000 distinct CDR3 sequences, 8% to 10% seen once. Between the trimmed V and J ends, which lost 1 base and 5 bases, there was a span of 8 bases. CDR1 is SEHNR, CDR2 FQNEAQ, per germline (reference sequence). This CDR3 has 13 residues. Whole-study findings and limits: Anti-spike CD8 responses were favored by VDJdb matching, which missed private and CD4 specificities.

This clonotype appeared many times. The antigen is not known. The clonotype comes from an adult who was a healthcare worker with PCR-confirmed SARS-CoV-2 infection or an uninfected control (not recorded which). The sequences come from whole blood, collected at baseline. The V gene is TRBV7-9, the J gene TRBJ2-5, with D perhaps matching TRBD1 (5 bases). CDR3 loop: CASSLVGVETQYF. In DNA form, the CDR3 reads TGTGCCAGCAGCTTAGTAGGGGTTGAGACCCAGTACTTC.